What follows are 30 T cell receptor beta chains derived from one specimen sequenced in a study of blood T cell repertoires in COVID-19. Here immunoSEQ multiplex PCR was the method, and the copy in TCRdb shows in-frame clones only, minus some. The sample includes approximately 220,000 clones, about four fifths of them seen just once. Sequencing was carried out using PBMCs or T cells enriched from blood (not recorded which). These receptor sequences come from a woman aged 45-60 years who had been exposed to COVID-19.

The chain links TRBV10-1 to TRBJ1-6, with D possibly TRBD1 on 5 matching bases. V was shortened by 0 bases and J by 7 bases, with 10 bases between the two germline ends. Germline-derived CDR1 and CDR2 are WNHNN and SYGVQD (reference sequence). The CDR3 covers 15 residues. DNA of the CDR3: TGCGCCAGCAGTGAGTCCAGACAGAGGAATTCACCCCTCCACTTT. Protein: CASSESRQRNSPLHF.

The rearrangement uses TRBV5-1 and TRBJ1-1; 8 bases align to TRBD1. The CDR3 has 14 residues. The germline gives CDR1 SGHRS, CDR2 YFSETQ. V dropped 5 bases and J dropped 5; count of bases not matched to a gene: 8. CDR3 sequence: CASRTDRGGTEAFF. The CDR3 nucleotides are TGCGCCAGCAGGACCGACAGGGGAGGAACTGAAGCTTTCTTT. Complete variable domain (other parts from reference TRBV5-1 and TRBJ1-1): KAGVTQTPRYLIKTRGQQVTLSCSPISGHRSVSWYQQTPGQGLQFLFEYFSETQRNKGNFPGRFSGRQFSNSRSEMNVSTLELGDSALYLCASRTDRGGTEAFFGQGTRLTVV.

V usage is TRBV29-1 and J usage is TRBJ2-2; no clear D gene. The CDR3 extends over 14 amino acids. The germline V gene has CDR1 SQVTM and CDR2 ANQGSEA. Trimming removed 1 base from V and 7 bases from J, with 13 bases in between. The CDR3 reads CSVEGVGFSGELFF. CDR3 in DNA: TGCAGCGTTGAAGGCGTGGGCTTTAGCGGGGAGCTGTTTTTT.

The chain links TRBV2 to TRBJ2-3; a possible D gene is TRBD1 (6 bases). The CDR3 runs 14 residues. Germline V CDR1 and CDR2: SNHLY, FYNNEI. Between the trimmed V and J ends, which lost 6 bases and 2 bases, there was a span of 12 bases. The CDR3: CASSTGSYTDTQYF. CDR3 DNA sequence: TGTGCCAGCAGCACAGGGTCGTACACAGATACGCAGTATTTT.

The chain uses TRBV5-1 and TRBJ2-5; D is perhaps TRBD1 (6 bases). This CDR3 has 13 amino acids. The germline V gene has CDR1 SGHRS and CDR2 YFSETQ. Trimming pared 4 bases from V and 7 bases from J, leaving 14 bases between. The chain's CDR3 is CASSPTGIGTQYF. The CDR3 DNA reads TGCGCCAGCAGCCCAACAGGGATCGGGACCCAGTACTTC.

The chain links TRBV9 to TRBJ1-1; possible D gene TRBD1, 5 bases. CDR1 SGDLS and CDR2 YYNGEE come from the germline V gene. The CDR3 is made up of 14 amino acids. V was pared by 0 bases and J by 8 bases, with 14 bases between. In DNA form, the CDR3 reads TGTGCCAGCAGCGTAGGACCGGGGGAGGGAGAAGCTTTCTTT. Its protein is CASSVGPGEGEAFF.

The genes are TRBV15 and TRBJ1-1; possibly TRBD1 for D (6 bases). Germline CDR1 and CDR2: LNHNV and YYDKDF (reference sequence). The CDR3 length is 15 residues. Trimming took 4 bases from V and 1 from J, leaving 13 bases between them. The CDR3 nucleotides are TGTGCCACCAGCACCTACAGGGCCCCGAACACTGAAGCTTTCTTT. This encodes CATSTYRAPNTEAFF.

V and J are TRBV3-1 (or the pseudogene TRBV3-2) and TRBJ2-2, with a weak D call TRBD2 (6 bases). The V and J ends lost 0 bases and 4 bases respectively, with 15 bases between them. Germline loops: CDR1 LGHDT, CDR2 YNNKEL (reference sequence). The CDR3 totals 17 residues. The CDR3, as DNA: TGTGCCAGCAGCCAAGAGTTAACTAGCAAGGTCACCGGGGAGCTGTTTTTT. It specifies CASSQELTSKVTGELFF.

The chain couples TRBV9 to TRBJ2-3; a weak D match, TRBD1 (5 bases). The germline CDR1 and CDR2 sequences are SGDLS and YYNGEE. The CDR3 runs to 14 residues. Deletions cut 0 bases from V and 0 bases from J, with 5 bases between. CDR3 sequence reads: CASSVEGSTDTQYF. CDR3 sequence (DNA): TGTGCCAGCAGCGTAGAGGGGAGCACAGATACGCAGTATTTT.

The chain recombines TRBV18 with TRBJ1-2; perhaps TRBD1 as D (6 bases). V lost 3 bases to trimming and J lost 2 bases, with 19 bases between them. Germline lookup yields CDR1 KGHSH and CDR2 LQKENI. CDR3 length equals 17 residues. CDR3 sequence reads: CASSPDFLDRTNYGYTF. Here the CDR3 DNA reads TGTGCCAGCTCACCTGATTTTCTAGACAGGACCAACTATGGCTACACCTTC.

V usage is TRBV13 and J usage is TRBJ1-2; possible D gene TRBD1, 5 bases. CDR1 and CDR2 (germline): PRHDT, FYEKMQ (reference sequence). Trimming pared 1 base from V and 6 bases from J, leaving 6 bases between. This CDR3 region has 12 residues. CDR3 region: CASSLARDGYTF. Here the CDR3 DNA reads TGTGCCAGCAGCTTAGCCAGGGATGGCTACACCTTC.

This chain links TRBV21-1 with TRBJ2-7; TRBD2, the table's D call, was not compared with the DNA. TRBV21-1 is an annotated pseudogene. The CDR3 totals 10 residues. CDR3 residues: CASTLREQYF. The CDR3 DNA follows: TGTGCCAGCACCCTGAGGGAGCAGTACTTC.

The CDR3 DNA reads as TGTGCCAGCAGCCATCGCACAGGGGGAAGGGGGAATGAGCAGTTCTTC. It translates to CASSHRTGGRGNEQFF. This sequence joins TRBV5-6 and TRBJ2-1; 8 nucleotides line up with TRBD1. From germline, CDR1 is SGHDT and CDR2 YYEEEE. With 4 bases clipped from V and 7 bases from J, the junction kept 13 bases outside the gene matches. This CDR3 has 16 residues. Looking up the rest from reference TRBV5-6 and TRBJ2-1 gives the full variable domain: DAGVTQSPTHLIKTRGQQVTLRCSPKSGHDTVSWYQQALGQGPQFIFQYYEEEERQRGNFPDRFSGHQFPNYSSELNVNALLLGDSALYLCASSHRTGGRGNEQFFGPGTRLTVL.

The chain combines TRBV6-5 with TRBJ1-6, with D possibly TRBD1 on 5 matching bases. CDR1 and CDR2 (germline): MNHEY, SVGAGI. Deletions cut 7 bases from V and 6 bases from J, with 13 bases between. The CDR3 is 14 amino acids. Here the CDR3 DNA reads TGTGCCAGCATGCAGGGTTTTGCTAATTCACCCCTCCACTTT. It codes for CASMQGFANSPLHF.

Note on this clone: One junction end does not reproduce the germline sequence, and a read error may be involved. This chain connects TRBV7-8 to TRBJ2-2; D unclear. This CDR3 spans 13 amino acids. Per germline, CDR1 SGHVS and CDR2 FQNEAQ. The DNA for the CDR3 is TGTGCCAGCAGCCCCCAGAACGCCGGGGAGCTGTTTTTT. Protein product: CASSPQNAGELFF.

This chain uses TRBV6-5 with TRBJ2-3; TRBD1 agrees at 9 bases. V dropped 8 bases and J dropped 4; count of bases not matched to a gene: 7. The CDR3 has 14 residues. The V gene's germline CDR1 is MNHEY and CDR2 SVGAGI. The CDR3 loop is CASRRDRAADTQYF. The CDR3 DNA is TGTGCCAGCCGGCGGGACAGGGCAGCAGATACGCAGTATTTT.

This clone was observed a few times. V and J are TRBV28 and TRBJ1-6; D is unresolved. Germline V gene lookup returns CDR1 MDHEN and CDR2 SYDVKM. CDR3 length: 13 residues. V lost 2 bases and J lost 10, with 9 bases in between. DNA for the CDR3: TGTGCCAGCAGTTTACTTCCAACATCACCCCTCCACTTT. This gives the protein CASSLLPTSPLHF.

The chain links TRBV19 to TRBJ1-1; D unclear. CDR3 size: 14 residues. From germline, CDR1 is LNHDA and CDR2 SQIVND (reference sequence). V was shortened by 4 bases and J by 1 base, with 10 bases between the two germline ends. CDR3 residues: CASSTLAGNTEAFF. CDR3 DNA sequence: TGTGCCAGTAGTACTCTCGCAGGGAACACTGAAGCTTTCTTT.

The rearrangement joins TRBV4-3 to TRBJ2-1; 10 nucleotides line up with TRBD1. Per germline, CDR1 LGHNA and CDR2 YSLEER. V shed 3 bases, J shed 7 bases, and the junction held 9 bases outside the gene matches. CDR3 size: 16 residues. This CDR3 is CASSQNDRGPVNEQFF. DNA for the CDR3: TGCGCCAGCAGCCAGAACGACAGGGGGCCTGTTAATGAGCAGTTCTTC.

This chain joins TRBV10-2 and TRBJ1-2, with no clear D. Trimming pared 4 bases from V and 0 bases from J, leaving 12 bases between. The CDR3 spans 15 residues. Per germline, CDR1 WSHSY and CDR2 SAAADI. The CDR3 spells CASSGTLAPNYGYTF. The CDR3 nucleotides are TGCGCCAGCAGTGGAACCTTGGCCCCTAACTATGGCTACACCTTC.

The chain has TRBV19 and TRBJ1-5; D gene ambiguous. CDR3 length: 14 residues. Deletions cut 6 bases from V and 5 bases from J, with 14 bases between. Germline V gene lookup returns CDR1 LNHDA and CDR2 SQIVND (reference sequence). The CDR3 nucleotides are TGTGCCAGTAGCATACGACACCCCCATCAGCCCCAGCATTTT. Encoded protein: CASSIRHPHQPQHF. The full variable domain, in which reference TRBV19 and TRBJ1-5 provide the parts outside the CDR3, is DGGITQSPKYLFRKEGQNVTLSCEQNLNHDAMYWYRQDPGQGLRLIYYSQIVNDFQKGDIAEGYSVSREKKESFPLTVTSAQKNPTAFYLCASSIRHPHQPQHFGDGTRLSIL.

The chain has TRBV19 and TRBJ2-5; 11 nucleotides align to TRBD1. The CDR3 consists of 15 residues. Germline CDR1 LNHDA, CDR2 SQIVND (reference sequence). V lost 4 bases to trimming and J lost 4 bases; unmatched junction nucleotides: 5. For the CDR3, the DNA is TGTGCCAGTAGTACTGCGGGACAGGGGGGAGAGACCCAGTACTTC. Translation: CASSTAGQGGETQYF.

This clone was observed at least ten times. CDR3 nucleotides: TGTGCCAGCAGTTGGCTAGGGTGGGAGGAGACCGGGGAGCTGTTTTTT. Protein sequence: CASSWLGWEETGELFF. The rearrangement joins TRBV7-6 to TRBJ2-2; D perhaps matches TRBD2 (6 bases). V dropped 6 bases and J dropped 5 bases, with 19 bases sitting between them. CDR3 size: 16 residues. CDR1 is SGHVS, CDR2 FNYEAQ, per germline.

The chain is built from TRBV10-3 and TRBJ1-1; D unclear. V was cut by 6 bases and J by 4 bases, with 6 bases left in between. Germline V gene data show CDR1 as ENHRY and CDR2 as SYGVKD. The CDR3 runs to 11 residues. The CDR3 DNA follows: TGTGCCATCAGGTCGGGCACTGAAGCTTTCTTT. Its translation is CAIRSGTEAFF.

V usage is TRBV18 and J usage is TRBJ1-6; D not certain. This CDR3 is built from 14 residues. Deletions cut 2 bases from V and 7 bases from J, with 9 bases between. Germline V gene data show CDR1 as KGHSH and CDR2 as LQKENI. The CDR3 DNA reads TGTGCCAGCTCACCATGGAGTTGGAATTCACCCCTCCACTTT. Translating it yields CASSPWSWNSPLHF.

The chain has TRBV21-1 and TRBJ1-3; the D call in the table, TRBD1, was not verified against the DNA. TRBV21-1 is reported as a pseudogene. This CDR3 is 16 amino acids long. This CDR3 is CASSKDRGKSGNTIYF. The CDR3 DNA reads TGTGCCAGCAGCAAAGATAGGGGTAAATCTGGAAACACCATATATTTT.

J is TRBJ1-1 and V is TRBV7-2; D may be TRBD1 (6 bases). Germline V lookup: CDR1 SGHTA, CDR2 FQGNSA. The CDR3 is made up of 19 amino acids. V was trimmed by 3 bases and J by 1 base, leaving 24 bases between them. The DNA for the CDR3 is TGTGCCAGCAGCTTCCCAAAACCCGGGACACGGACCAGGAACACTGAAGCTTTCTTT. Its protein is CASSFPKPGTRTRNTEAFF.

This chain joins TRBV30 and TRBJ1-1; possible D gene TRBD1, 6 bases. The CDR3 totals 17 residues. V dropped 2 bases and J dropped 0 bases, with 19 bases sitting between them. The V gene's germline CDR1 is GTSNPN and CDR2 SVGIG (reference sequence). CDR3 sequence reads: CAWSWRVWTAMNTEAFF. The CDR3 DNA is TGTGCCTGGAGTTGGAGAGTGTGGACAGCGATGAACACTGAAGCTTTCTTT.

Written as DNA, the CDR3 is TGTGCCACCAGTGCTGCTGGGACTAGCGGGGGTAACACAGATACGCAGTATTTT. This translates into CATSAAGTSGGNTDTQYF. The chain employs TRBV24-1 and TRBJ2-3; 14 positions match TRBD2. CDR3 length: 18 amino acids. V lost 5 bases to trimming and J lost 2 bases; unmatched junction nucleotides: 8. Germline V CDR1 and CDR2: KGHDR, SFDVKD.

The V call is TRBV4-3, the J call TRBJ1-1, with 7 bases identical to TRBD1. Germline V lookup: CDR1 LGHNA, CDR2 YSLEER. The CDR3 extends over 15 amino acids. Trimming cost V 3 bases and J 10 bases; bases outside gene matches: 14. CDR3 sequence reads: CASSQGASQGLVAFF. In DNA, the CDR3 is TGCGCCAGCAGCCAGGGGGCCTCACAGGGGCTGGTAGCTTTCTTT.